Listed here are 28 T cell receptor beta chains from one sample, sequenced in a study of cytomegalovirus exposure and HLA in healthy donors. A multiplex PCR was run with 60 Vbeta primers and 13 Jbeta primers. Produced via immunoSEQ multiplex PCR; TCRdb's table is partial and in-frame only. The sample has tens of thousands of clones, more than 60% seen once. Sequences were obtained from PBMCs. The receptors shown here come from a man in his fifties or sixties in good health and CMV-seropositive.

The chain couples TRBV19 to TRBJ2-1, with 9 positions matching TRBD1. Germline trimming cut 6 bases from V and 1 base from J; bases unmatched to any gene: 10. The CDR3 runs 17 residues. The germline gives CDR1 LNHDA, CDR2 SQIVND (reference sequence). The CDR3 spells CASRLTGTGFSYNEQFF. The CDR3 DNA follows: TGTGCCAGTAGACTTACAGGGACAGGGTTTTCCTACAATGAGCAGTTCTTC.

This clone was picked up a small number of times. The rearrangement links TRBV6-1 to TRBJ1-5; a weak D match, TRBD1 (5 bases). Germline V gene data show CDR1 as MNHNS and CDR2 as SASEGT. The CDR3 runs 15 residues. V dropped 6 bases and J dropped 8 bases, with 20 bases sitting between them. The CDR3 sequence is CASSDSLIAIKPQHF. The CDR3 nucleotides read TGTGCCAGCAGCGACAGCCTTATAGCAATCAAGCCCCAGCATTTT.

The chain employs TRBV9 and TRBJ2-3; unclear D gene. CDR1 and CDR2 (germline): SGDLS, YYNGEE. This CDR3 has 14 residues. The ends were cut back, 4 bases at V and 0 bases at J, with 9 bases in the middle. CDR3 sequence (DNA): TGTGCCAGCAGCACCCTAGGAAGCACAGATACGCAGTATTTT. Encoded protein: CASSTLGSTDTQYF. Filled out from reference TRBV9 and TRBJ2-3, the complete variable domain reads DSGVTQTPKHLITATGQRVTLRCSPRSGDLSVYWYQQSLDQGLQFLIQYYNGEERAKGNILERFSAQQFPDLHSELNLSSLELGDSALYFCASSTLGSTDTQYFGPGTRLTVL.

Worth noting for this clone: One end of the junction does not line up with germline, which may come from a read error. This specimen includes other DNA sequences encoding the same CDR3. The gene calls are TRBV9 and TRBJ2-7; D not resolved. This CDR3 is built from 15 residues. Germline V gene data show CDR1 as SGDLS and CDR2 as YYNGEE. This CDR3 is CASRSQAPSSYEPYF. CDR3 in DNA: TGTGCCAGCCGCTCGCAGGCGCCCAGCTCCTACGAGCCGTACTTC.

V and J are TRBV9 and TRBJ1-5; D is uncertain. The V gene lost 0 bases and the J gene lost 2 bases, with 6 bases spanning the gap. The germline gives CDR1 SGDLS, CDR2 YYNGEE. This CDR3 region has 14 residues. In DNA form, the CDR3 reads TGTGCCAGCAGCGTAGACACAGGCAATCAGCCCCAGCATTTT. Translating gives CASSVDTGNQPQHF.

Worth noting for this clone: Other DNA sequences of this sample code for an identical CDR3. CDR3: CASSQAMMVLIYNEQFF. Here the CDR3 DNA reads TGCGCCAGCAGCCAAGCTATGATGGTCCTAATCTACAATGAGCAGTTCTTC. The chain joins TRBV4-3 to TRBJ2-1; D gene uncertain. In germline, CDR1 is LGHNA, CDR2 YSLEER. V gave up 1 base and J gave up 3 bases, with 16 bases separating them. The CDR3 contains 17 residues.

J is TRBJ2-3 and V is TRBV18; D is possibly TRBD1 (5 bases). Trimming pared 0 bases from V and 6 bases from J, leaving 7 bases between. Germline V gene lookup returns CDR1 KGHSH and CDR2 LQKENI. The CDR3 totals 13 residues. In nucleotides, the CDR3 is TGTGCCAGCTCACCACCTGGGGCCGATACGCAGTATTTT. Translated, it gives CASSPPGADTQYF.

The chain recombines TRBV6-1 with TRBJ1-5; 9 bases agree with TRBD1. With 7 bases clipped from V and 1 base from J, the junction kept 5 bases outside the gene matches. Germline CDR1 reads MNHNS; CDR2 reads SASEGT. This CDR3 has 15 residues. The CDR3 DNA is TGTGCCAGCACCAAGGACAGGGGAAGCAATCAGCCCCAGCATTTT. Translation: CASTKDRGSNQPQHF.

This clone has a handful of counts. The chain carries TRBV5-4 and TRBJ1-3; 8 bases agree with TRBD1. This CDR3 has 14 residues. The V and J ends lost 4 bases and 4 bases, in that order; junction bases with no gene match: 4. CDR1 SGHNT and CDR2 YYREEE come from the germline V gene (reference sequence). The CDR3 sequence: CASSRTGIGNTIYF. The DNA of the CDR3 is TGTGCCAGCAGCAGGACAGGGATAGGAAACACCATATATTTT. The entire variable domain, with the rest obtained from reference TRBV5-4 and TRBJ1-3, is as follows: ETGVTQSPTHLIKTRGQQVTLRCSSQSGHNTVSWYQQALGQGPQFIFQYYREEENGRGNFPPRFSGLQFPNYSSELNVNALELDDSALYLCASSRTGIGNTIYFGEGSWLTVV.

This sequence joins TRBV6-5 and TRBJ2-2; 7 positions agree with TRBD1. The CDR3 contains 13 residues. Germline-derived CDR1 and CDR2 are MNHEY and SVGAGI. J was trimmed by 13 bases and V by 0 bases; bases with no gene match: 5. The CDR3 here is CASSYSNRGVLFF. The CDR3 DNA reads as TGTGCCAGCAGTTACTCTAACAGGGGTGTGCTGTTTTTT.

The chain links TRBV4-2 to TRBJ2-1; 7 bases are a match to TRBD2. Germline values: CDR1 LGHNA, CDR2 YNFKEQ. This CDR3 has 17 residues. V shed 0 bases and J 8 bases; nucleotides not matched to a gene: 13. The CDR3 DNA is TGTGCCAGCAGCCAAGATCCCGCTAGCGGATATGCCGATGAGCAGTTCTTC. The encoded protein is CASSQDPASGYADEQFF.

This clone has a single count. V is TRBV10-3 and J is TRBJ2-7; TRBD2 matches 14 bases. Germline CDR1 ENHRY, CDR2 SYGVKD. Trimming cost V 2 bases and J 4 bases; bases outside gene matches: 4. The CDR3 is 16 residues long. CDR3 sequence reads: CAISEPGTSGSYEQYF. In DNA form, the CDR3 reads TGTGCCATCAGTGAGCCGGGGACTAGCGGGAGTTACGAGCAGTACTTC.

The V and J genes are TRBV27 and TRBJ1-5; 9 bases are shared with TRBD1. The length of the CDR3 is 14 residues. Looked up from germline, CDR1 is MNHEY and CDR2 is SMNVEV (reference sequence). J gave up 6 bases and V 5 bases, and 5 bases lay outside the gene matches. The CDR3 reads CASSTGGLFQPQHF. CDR3 bases: TGTGCCAGCAGTACAGGGGGCTTGTTTCAGCCCCAGCATTTT.

The J gene is TRBJ2-7, the V gene TRBV6-5; possibly TRBD1 for D (5 bases). The CDR3 is 13 amino acids. Germline V CDR1 and CDR2: MNHEY, SVGAGI. V dropped 5 bases and J dropped 5 bases, with 13 bases sitting between them. DNA for the CDR3: TGTGCCAGCAGTGAAGCTAGGGGCCACGAGCAGTACTTC. As protein: CASSEARGHEQYF.

V usage is TRBV7-8 and J usage is TRBJ2-1; the D gene is possibly TRBD2 (8 bases). The CDR3 extends over 17 amino acids. Per germline, CDR1 SGHVS and CDR2 FQNEAQ. Trimming shortened V by 5 bases and J by 8 bases, and 25 bases separated the two germline ends. The CDR3 is CASSPRGGSGRGYEQFF. The CDR3 DNA is TGTGCCAGCAGCCCCAGGGGGGGCAGCGGGAGAGGCTATGAGCAGTTCTTC.

This chain joins TRBV19 and TRBJ1-2; TRBD1 matches 12 bases. V shed 5 bases and J 8 bases; nucleotides not matched to a gene: 9. The CDR3 contains 15 residues. Germline V gives CDR1 LNHDA, CDR2 SQIVND (reference sequence). DNA of the CDR3: TGTGCCAGTAGTGGCTCCGGGACAGGGGGCTGGGGCTACACCTTC. Encoded protein: CASSGSGTGGWGYTF.

V gene TRBV2 combines with J gene TRBJ2-3; maybe TRBD2 (6 bases). Between the trimmed V and J ends, which lost 8 bases and 3 bases, there was a span of 18 bases. Germline V gene sequence: CDR1 SNHLY, CDR2 FYNNEI. The CDR3 runs to 15 residues. The CDR3 region has the DNA TGTGCCAGCTCTTGGGGTAGCGGAGGGACAGATACGCAGTATTTT. This sequence encodes CASSWGSGGTDTQYF.

The V and J genes are TRBV6-6 and TRBJ2-7, with 7 nucleotides matching TRBD1. The CDR3 is 16 amino acids. Per the germline V gene, CDR1 is MNHNY and CDR2 is SVGAGI (reference sequence). After removal of 5 bases from V and 5 bases from J, the junction contained 15 bases not matched to a gene. The CDR3 DNA sequence: TGTGCCAGCAGTGGACGGGACAGAGAAGGCAACCACGAGCAGTACTTC. Protein: CASSGRDREGNHEQYF.

The V gene is TRBV4-1, the J gene TRBJ2-1, with 9 bases matching TRBD1. Losses at the gene ends were 4 bases for V and 8 bases for J; bases not matched to a gene: 6. This CDR3 contains 14 residues. The germline gives CDR1 MGHRA, CDR2 YSYEKL. As DNA, the CDR3 is TGCGCCAGCAGCCCGGGACAGGGTCGTGATGAGCAGTTCTTC. Its protein product is CASSPGQGRDEQFF.

A single count supports this clone. Other DNA sequences in this specimen translate into the identical CDR3. V is TRBV27 and J is TRBJ2-5; maybe TRBD1 (5 bases). Germline CDR1 and CDR2: MNHEY and SMNVEV (reference sequence). The CDR3 is 11 residues long. V was pared by 6 bases and J by 5 bases, with 7 bases between. The CDR3 sequence is CASSSGETQYF. In DNA, the CDR3 is TGTGCCAGCAGCTCAGGGGAGACCCAGTACTTC.

This chain connects TRBV5-1 to TRBJ2-1; 7 bases fit TRBD2. This CDR3 has 15 residues. Germline loops: CDR1 SGHRS, CDR2 YFSETQ. J lost 6 bases, V lost 0 bases, and 6 bases had no gene match. CDR3 protein: CASSLAGREGNEQFF. The CDR3 DNA reads as TGCGCCAGCAGCTTGGCGGGGAGGGAAGGCAATGAGCAGTTCTTC.

The gene calls are TRBV4-1 and TRBJ2-3; D not certain. The CDR3 is made up of 15 amino acids. The V gene lost 2 bases and the J gene lost 2 bases, with 11 bases spanning the gap. Germline CDR1 and CDR2: MGHRA and YSYEKL. CDR3 amino acids: CASSQRGRNTDTQYF. CDR3 nucleotide sequence: TGCGCCAGCAGCCAAAGAGGCAGAAACACAGATACGCAGTATTTT.

This clone occurred once. The V call is TRBV6-4, the J call TRBJ1-1; D is uncertain. Trimming took 1 base from V and 0 from J, leaving 3 bases between them. The germline gives CDR1 MRHNA, CDR2 SNTAGT. The CDR3 totals 13 residues. CDR3 coding DNA: TGTGCCAGCAGTGACTGGCTGAACACTGAAGCTTTCTTT. Its protein product is CASSDWLNTEAFF.

The chain has TRBV29-1 and TRBJ2-5; 8 nucleotides line up with TRBD1. This CDR3 has 12 amino acids. Germline CDR1 reads SQVTM; CDR2 reads ANQGSEA. Trimming removed 6 bases from V and 1 base from J; junction bases left unmatched: 1. CDR3: CSVGQVQETQYF. CDR3 DNA: TGCAGCGTGGGACAGGTCCAAGAGACCCAGTACTTC.

In the case of this clone: Germline is not matched at one junction end, which may reflect a read error. This sequence joins TRBV5-8 and TRBJ1-2, with 8 bases lining up with TRBD1. The CDR3 spans 15 residues. Germline V gene data show CDR1 as SGHTS and CDR2 as YDEGEE. CDR3 bases: TGTGCCGGCAGCTTGTACAGGGGGAATGGGTATGGCTACACCTTC. Translating gives CAGSLYRGNGYGYTF.

There are a few counts of this clone. The rearrangement uses TRBV5-1 and TRBJ1-6, with 8 bases aligning to TRBD1. CDR1 is SGHRS, CDR2 YFSETQ, per germline. V shed 4 bases, J shed 6 bases, and the junction held 6 bases outside the gene matches. This CDR3 has 15 residues. This chain's CDR3 is CASSSPGQGNSPLHF. The CDR3 DNA reads TGCGCCAGCAGCAGCCCTGGACAGGGTAATTCACCCCTCCACTTT.

V and J are TRBV27 and TRBJ1-2; 7 bases are shared with TRBD1. The CDR3 is 15 residues long. V lost 7 bases to trimming and J lost 3 bases; unmatched junction nucleotides: 11. In germline, CDR1 is MNHEY, CDR2 SMNVEV (reference sequence). Here the CDR3 DNA reads TGTGCCAGCAAGGGGCACGGACAGGCGGACTATGGCTACACCTTC. This translates into CASKGHGQADYGYTF.

The rearrangement links TRBV7-3 to TRBJ2-2, with a tentative D call TRBD2 (5 bases). Between the trimmed V and J ends, which lost 2 bases and 1 base, there was a span of 5 bases. The CDR3 is made up of 14 amino acids. The germline CDR1 and CDR2 sequences are SGHTA and FQGTGA. CDR3 nucleotide sequence: TGTGCCAGCAGCTTAGAGGGGAACACCGGGGAGCTGTTTTTT. This sequence encodes CASSLEGNTGELFF.